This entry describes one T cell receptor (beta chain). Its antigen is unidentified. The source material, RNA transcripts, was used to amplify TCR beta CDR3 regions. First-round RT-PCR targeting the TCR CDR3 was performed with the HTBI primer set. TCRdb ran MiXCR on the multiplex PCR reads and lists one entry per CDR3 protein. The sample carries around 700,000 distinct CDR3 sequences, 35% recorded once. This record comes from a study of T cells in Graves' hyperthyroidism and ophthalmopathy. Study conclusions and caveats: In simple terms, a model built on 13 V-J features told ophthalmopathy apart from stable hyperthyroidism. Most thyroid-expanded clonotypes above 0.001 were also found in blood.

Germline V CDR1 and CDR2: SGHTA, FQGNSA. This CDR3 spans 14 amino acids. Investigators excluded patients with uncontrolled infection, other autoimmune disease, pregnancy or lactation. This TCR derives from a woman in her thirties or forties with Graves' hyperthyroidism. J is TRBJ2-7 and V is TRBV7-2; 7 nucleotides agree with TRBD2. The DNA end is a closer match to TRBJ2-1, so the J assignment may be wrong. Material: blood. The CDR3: CASSESGGYNEQFF. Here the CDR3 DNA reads TGTGCCAGCAGTGAATCGGGGGGCTACAATGAGCAGTTCTTC.